The rows below give T cell receptor beta chains drawn from one sample of a study of T-cell reconstitution after alpha-beta-depleted transplantation in children. TCRdb re-called the PCR reads through MiXCR, storing one row per CDR3 protein. The data contain more than 60,000 distinct CDR3 sequences, more than 5.5% of them singletons. The starting material was PBMCs from the stem cell graft donor, obtained from the stem cell graft. Receptor source: a human donor who donated a stem cell graft to a child with acute lymphoblastic leukemia. Both conserved end residues are part of each CDR3. The order of the fields is V gene, J gene, clone size, D gene, CDR3 DNA, CDR3 protein. D genes are given only for firm matches. Not every row has a clone size; where given, it reads once, few, many or a size class.

TRBV7-9	TRBJ1-1	many	TRBD1	TGTGCCAGCAGCCGCGGGACAGGAGGCACTGAAGCTTTCTTT	CASSRGTGGTEAFF
TRBV28	TRBJ2-7	many	-	TGTGCCAGCAGGCTCGGGACGGTGAGCTCCTACGAGCAGTACTTC	CASRLGTVSSYEQYF
TRBV12-3/TRBV12-4	TRBJ2-2	many	-	TGTGCCAGCAGTTTGTTACAGCTGGGGGCCGGGGAGCTGTTTTTT	CASSLLQLGAGELFF
TRBV12-3/TRBV12-4	TRBJ2-7	many	-	TGTGCCAGCAGTTTACACACGAGCTCCTACGAGCAGTACTTC	CASSLHTSSYEQYF
TRBV30	TRBJ2-7	many	TRBD1	TGTGCCTGGAGTAGCAGGGGGCGCGAGCAGTACTTC	CAWSSRGREQYF
TRBV9	TRBJ2-7	-	TRBD2	TGTGCCAGCAGCGCGACTAGCGGCTCCTACGAGCAGTACTTC	CASSATSGSYEQYF
TRBV19	TRBJ2-1	many	TRBD2	TGTGCCAGTAGTATGGCTAGCGGGGGGGCTTATGAGCAGTTCTTC	CASSMASGGAYEQFF
TRBV10-3	TRBJ1-5	few	-	TGTGCCATCTGGGGGGGCTCCAATCAGCCCCAGCATTTT	CAIWGGSNQPQHF
TRBV4-2	TRBJ2-7	many	-	TGTGCCGGCAGCCAAACTACAGACAGGACCTACGAGCAGTACTTC	CAGSQTTDRTYEQYF
TRBV5-5	TRBJ2-3	many	-	TGTGCCAGCAAACTAAACTTAATCACCACAGATACGCAGTATTTT	CASKLNLITTDTQYF
TRBV20-1	TRBJ1-2	few	-	TGCAGTGCCCGGCCCCTCGCGCGAAGCTATGGCTACACCTTC	CSARPLARSYGYTF
TRBV6-2/TRBV6-3	TRBJ2-7	-	TRBD1	TGTGCCAGCAGAAGGGACAGGGGGCGCTACGAGCAGTACTTC	CASRRDRGRYEQYF